This entry is about one T cell receptor (beta chain). PCR used 60 Vbeta primers and 13 Jbeta primers. Produced via immunoSEQ multiplex PCR; TCRdb's table is partial and in-frame only. Among over 150,000 clones listed, 60% to 80% were seen once. This CDR3 comprises 11 residues. Deletions cut 6 bases from V and 5 bases from J, with 6 bases between. Per the germline V gene, CDR1 is MDHEN and CDR2 is SYDVKM. This sample is drawn from a study of cytomegalovirus exposure and HLA in healthy donors. The specimen was PBMCs. This receptor was obtained from a man aged 30 to 45 in good health and CMV-seropositive. The genes are TRBV28 and TRBJ2-3; D is possibly TRBD2 (6 bases). CDR3 loop: CASRRGDTQYF. The CDR3 DNA sequence: TGTGCCAGCAGGCGGGGAGATACGCAGTATTTT.